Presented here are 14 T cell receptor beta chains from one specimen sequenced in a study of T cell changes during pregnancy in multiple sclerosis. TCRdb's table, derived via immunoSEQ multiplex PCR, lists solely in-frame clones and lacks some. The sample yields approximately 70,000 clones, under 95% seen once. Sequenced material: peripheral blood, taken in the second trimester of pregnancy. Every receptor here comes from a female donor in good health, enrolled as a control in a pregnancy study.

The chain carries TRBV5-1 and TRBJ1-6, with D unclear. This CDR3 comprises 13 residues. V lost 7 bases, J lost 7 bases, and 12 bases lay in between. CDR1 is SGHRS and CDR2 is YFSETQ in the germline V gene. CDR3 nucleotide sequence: TGCGCCAGCGCGGAGACGGCGAATTCACCCCTCCACTTT. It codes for CASAETANSPLHF.

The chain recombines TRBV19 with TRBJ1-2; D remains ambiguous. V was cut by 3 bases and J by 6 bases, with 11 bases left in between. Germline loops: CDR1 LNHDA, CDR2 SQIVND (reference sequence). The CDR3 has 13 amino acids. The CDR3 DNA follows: TGTGCCAGTAGTATTCGGGGTTTCGATGGCTACACCTTC. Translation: CASSIRGFDGYTF.

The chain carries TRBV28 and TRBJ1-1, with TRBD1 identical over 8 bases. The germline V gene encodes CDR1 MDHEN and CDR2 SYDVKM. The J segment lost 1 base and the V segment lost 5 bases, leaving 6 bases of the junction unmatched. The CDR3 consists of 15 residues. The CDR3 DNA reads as TGTGCCAGCAGTGCCAGGGGGCGCGGGAACACTGAAGCTTTCTTT. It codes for CASSARGRGNTEAFF.

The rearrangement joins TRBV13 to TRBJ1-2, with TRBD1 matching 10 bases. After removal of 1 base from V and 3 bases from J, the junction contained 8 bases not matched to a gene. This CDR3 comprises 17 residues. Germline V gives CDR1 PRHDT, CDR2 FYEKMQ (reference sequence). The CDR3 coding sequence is TGTGCCAGCAGCTTAGCTGTCCGACAGGGGGCTGACTATGGCTACACCTTC. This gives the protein CASSLAVRQGADYGYTF.

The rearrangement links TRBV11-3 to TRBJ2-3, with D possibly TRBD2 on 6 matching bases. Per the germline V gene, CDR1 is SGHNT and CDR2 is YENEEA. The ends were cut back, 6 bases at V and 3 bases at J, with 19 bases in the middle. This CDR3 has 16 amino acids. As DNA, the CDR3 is TGTGCCAGCAGTTACAGGCGGGAAGAAAAGACAGATACGCAGTATTTT. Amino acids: CASSYRREEKTDTQYF.

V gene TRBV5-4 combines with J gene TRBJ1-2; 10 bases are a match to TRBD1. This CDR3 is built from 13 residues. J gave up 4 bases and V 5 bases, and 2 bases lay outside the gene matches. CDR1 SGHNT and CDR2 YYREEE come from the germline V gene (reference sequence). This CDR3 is CASRGQGSYGYTF. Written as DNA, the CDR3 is TGTGCCAGCAGGGGACAGGGGAGCTATGGCTACACCTTC.

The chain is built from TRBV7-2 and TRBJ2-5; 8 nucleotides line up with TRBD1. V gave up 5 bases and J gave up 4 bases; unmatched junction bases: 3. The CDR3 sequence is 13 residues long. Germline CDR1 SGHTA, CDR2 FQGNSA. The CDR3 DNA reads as TGTGCCAGCAGCAGAACAGGGGGAGAGACCCAGTACTTC. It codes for CASSRTGGETQYF.

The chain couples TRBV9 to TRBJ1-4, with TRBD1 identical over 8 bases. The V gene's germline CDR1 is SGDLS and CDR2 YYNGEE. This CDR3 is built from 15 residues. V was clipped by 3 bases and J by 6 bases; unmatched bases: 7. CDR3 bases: TGTGCCAGCAGCGCAGACAGGGGAGGATATGAAAAACTGTTTTTT. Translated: CASSADRGGYEKLFF.

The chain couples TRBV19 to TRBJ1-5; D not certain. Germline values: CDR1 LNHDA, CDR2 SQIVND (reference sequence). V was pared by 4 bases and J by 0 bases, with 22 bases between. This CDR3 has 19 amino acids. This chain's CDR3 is CASSTVSGSIAYSNQPQHF. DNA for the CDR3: TGTGCCAGTAGTACCGTTTCGGGGTCGATAGCATATAGCAATCAGCCCCAGCATTTT.

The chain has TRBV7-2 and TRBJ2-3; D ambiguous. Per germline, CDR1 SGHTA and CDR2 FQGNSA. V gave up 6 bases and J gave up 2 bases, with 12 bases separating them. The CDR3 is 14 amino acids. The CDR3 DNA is TGTGCCAGCAGACCTTCAGATCTCACAGATACGCAGTATTTT. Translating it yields CASRPSDLTDTQYF.

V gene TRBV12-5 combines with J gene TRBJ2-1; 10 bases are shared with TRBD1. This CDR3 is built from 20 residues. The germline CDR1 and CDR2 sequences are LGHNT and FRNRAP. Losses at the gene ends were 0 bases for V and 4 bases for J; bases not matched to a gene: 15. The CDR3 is CASGLVLTGGPEQAYNEQFF. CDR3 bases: TGTGCTAGTGGTTTGGTACTGACAGGGGGCCCCGAACAAGCTTACAATGAGCAGTTCTTC.

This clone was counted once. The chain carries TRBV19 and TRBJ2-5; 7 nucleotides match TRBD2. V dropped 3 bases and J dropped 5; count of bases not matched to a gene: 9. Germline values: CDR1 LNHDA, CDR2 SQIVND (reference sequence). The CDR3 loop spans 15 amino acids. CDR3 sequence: CASSMGHDGRETQYF. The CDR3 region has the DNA TGTGCCAGTAGTATGGGGCACGACGGGAGGGAGACCCAGTACTTC.

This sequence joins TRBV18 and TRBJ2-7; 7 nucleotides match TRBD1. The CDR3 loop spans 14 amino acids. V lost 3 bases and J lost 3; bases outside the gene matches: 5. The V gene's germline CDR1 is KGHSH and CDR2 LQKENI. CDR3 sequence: CASSPSYRGYEQYF. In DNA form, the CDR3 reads TGTGCCAGCTCACCCTCGTACAGGGGCTACGAGCAGTACTTC.

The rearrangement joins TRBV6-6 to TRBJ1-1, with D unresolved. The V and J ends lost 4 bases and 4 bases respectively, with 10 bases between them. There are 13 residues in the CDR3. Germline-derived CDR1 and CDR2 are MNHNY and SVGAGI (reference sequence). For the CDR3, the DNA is TGTGCCAGCAGTTCGGGGTTCGGCACTGAAGCTTTCTTT. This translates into CASSSGFGTEAFF.